The T cell receptor (beta chain) described here comes from a study of identical twins' blood T cells. Study results and caveats: Twin repertoire similarity may partly reflect shared environment. Shared CDR3 clonotype counts between two donors mainly tracked the product of their cloneset sizes, twins included.

The three twin pairs were reared together, likely meeting the same infections. Germline V lookup: CDR1 SQVTM, CDR2 ANQGSEA. The CDR3 spans 12 residues. Trimming removed 7 bases from V and 10 bases from J, with 17 bases in between. Note on this clonotype: Its target is unknown.

Original processing notes: Each donor had about 100,000 to nearly 550,000 clonotypes. TCRdb itself ran the 5' RACE reads through MiXCR, one entry per CDR3 protein. The V and J calls come from TCRdb's annotation, not from the publication. The sample includes hundreds of thousands of distinct CDR3 sequences, around 30% seen only once; the top ten take roughly 5.5%. The chain has TRBV29-1 and TRBJ2-1; the D gene is possibly TRBD2 (5 bases). The sequencing sample was made of PBMCs. This clonotype originated in a woman between 18 and 55 years old in good health. CDR3 region: CSGRTPDREQFF. Written as DNA, the CDR3 is TGCAGCGGTAGGACTCCTGATCGGGAGCAGTTCTTC.